Following are 13 T cell receptor beta chains from one sample sequenced in a study of Graves' ophthalmopathy and Graves' hyperthyroidism. Amplification from RNA transcripts yielded the TCR beta CDR3 regions. HTBI primers served in a first-round RT-PCR, which a second-round multiplex PCR followed. TCRdb called the multiplex PCR reads again in MiXCR, with one record for every CDR3 protein. The sample lists 230,000 or so distinct CDR3 sequences, 45% occurring once. The sample was peripheral blood. The receptor set was obtained from an adult man with Graves' ophthalmopathy.

This chain links TRBV12-3 or TRBV12-4 with TRBJ1-3, with a possible D match to TRBD1 (5 bases). V lost 6 bases and J lost 8, with 14 bases in between. The CDR3 consists of 13 residues. The CDR3 spells CASSRDSGYTIYF. The CDR3 nucleotides read TGTGCCAGCAGCCGGGACTCAGGCTACACCATATATTTT.

About this clonotype: A read error may account for a junction end that differs from germline. The chain carries TRBV6-2 or TRBV6-3 and TRBJ2-5; TRBD2 matches at 11 bases. CDR1 and CDR2 from the germline V gene are MNHEY and SVGEGT. This CDR3 spans 16 amino acids. CDR3 sequence: CASSSSSGRYQEAQYF. DNA for the CDR3: TGTGCCAGCAGTTCTTCTAGCGGGAGGTACCAAGAGGCCCAGTACTTC.

The chain couples TRBV6-6 to TRBJ2-2; D gene ambiguous. The ends were cut back, 4 bases at V and 0 bases at J, with 12 bases in the middle. The CDR3 contains 16 residues. From germline, CDR1 is MNHNY and CDR2 SVGAGI (reference sequence). The CDR3 sequence is CASSWLQPSNTGELFF. The CDR3 DNA reads as TGTGCCAGCAGTTGGTTACAGCCCTCGAACACCGGGGAGCTGTTTTTT.

The rearrangement links TRBV5-1 to TRBJ2-7; TRBD1 matches at 9 bases. Looked up from germline, CDR1 is SGHRS and CDR2 is YFSETQ. The CDR3 extends over 15 amino acids. The ends lost 4 bases at V and 2 bases at J; junction bases unmatched: 7. Here the CDR3 reads CASSNQDRGTYEQYF. The CDR3 nucleotides read TGCGCCAGCAGCAACCAGGACAGGGGCACCTACGAGCAGTACTTC.

The chain couples TRBV7-9 to TRBJ2-7; no definite D call. Germline V gives CDR1 SEHNR, CDR2 FQNEAQ (reference sequence). Between the trimmed V and J ends, which lost 1 base and 2 bases, there was a span of 6 bases. The CDR3 covers 13 residues. The CDR3 coding sequence is TGTGCCAGCAGCTTAGTCGGAACCTACGAGCAGTACTTC. Its translation: CASSLVGTYEQYF.

The chain has TRBV4-1 and TRBJ1-6, with 10 bases identical to TRBD1. The CDR3 loop spans 15 amino acids. The trim removed 3 bases at V and 7 bases at J, leaving 3 bases unmatched. CDR1 is MGHRA, CDR2 YSYEKL, per germline. The CDR3 here is CASSHGDRGNSPLHF. CDR3 nucleotides: TGCGCCAGCAGCCATGGGGACAGGGGAAATTCACCCCTCCACTTT.

The chain employs TRBV20-1 and TRBJ1-1; D gene ambiguous. This CDR3 has 12 amino acids. Germline V gene sequence: CDR1 DFQATT, CDR2 SNEGSKA (reference sequence). The germline V and J ends were trimmed by 5 bases and 6 bases, with 13 bases remaining between them. CDR3 residues: CSAGSSGPEAFF. The CDR3 DNA reads TGCAGTGCTGGGTCCAGCGGGCCTGAAGCTTTCTTT.

The chain couples TRBV29-1 to TRBJ1-1; TRBD1 is a possible D gene (5 bases). The CDR3 length is 12 residues. V was clipped by 0 bases and J by 6 bases, with 8 bases between them. Looked up from germline, CDR1 is SQVTM and CDR2 is ANQGSEA. CDR3 region: CSVEDGTAEAFF. In DNA, the CDR3 is TGCAGCGTTGAAGACGGGACGGCTGAAGCTTTCTTT.

This chain connects TRBV20-1 to TRBJ2-2; D gene uncertain. CDR3 length: 14 residues. Germline CDR1 is DFQATT and CDR2 is SNEGSKA (reference sequence). The V gene lost 0 bases and the J gene lost 1 base, with 6 bases spanning the gap. CDR3 in amino acids: CSARDRRNTGELFF. The CDR3 DNA is TGCAGTGCTAGAGATCGCAGGAACACCGGGGAGCTGTTTTTT.

The CDR3 coding sequence is TGTGCCAGCAGTCGGGAAGGGGGGAGTACCTACGAGCAGTACTTC. It specifies CASSREGGSTYEQYF. The chain carries TRBV12-3 or TRBV12-4 and TRBJ2-7, with D perhaps being TRBD1 or TRBD2 (6 bases each). The CDR3 consists of 15 residues. V lost 5 bases to trimming and J lost 2 bases, with 16 bases between them.

The chain joins TRBV6-1 to TRBJ1-1, with D perhaps TRBD1 (6 bases). The length of the CDR3 is 15 residues. V gave up 5 bases and J gave up 5 bases, with 18 bases separating them. Germline lookup yields CDR1 MNHNS and CDR2 SASEGT. CDR3 nucleotides: TGTGCCAGCAGTTCCCAGACAGGAGGAGGGACTGAAGCTTTCTTT. It yields the protein CASSSQTGGGTEAFF.

The chain uses TRBV24-1 and TRBJ2-7, with 9 bases aligning to TRBD2. After removal of 2 bases from V and 6 bases from J, the junction contained 7 bases not matched to a gene. Looked up from germline, CDR1 is KGHDR and CDR2 is SFDVKD. The length of the CDR3 is 15 residues. CDR3 sequence (DNA): TGTGCCACCAGTGATTCCAGCGGCGGGAGGGTCGAGCAGTACTTC. Translation gives CATSDSSGGRVEQYF.

The genes are TRBV7-9 and TRBJ1-4; D call uncertain. V was cut by 1 base and J by 5 bases, with 8 bases left in between. This CDR3 comprises 14 residues. Germline values: CDR1 SEHNR, CDR2 FQNEAQ (reference sequence). CDR3 residues: CASSLDSGNEKLFF. CDR3 nucleotides: TGTGCCAGCAGCTTAGATTCGGGGAATGAAAAACTGTTTTTT.